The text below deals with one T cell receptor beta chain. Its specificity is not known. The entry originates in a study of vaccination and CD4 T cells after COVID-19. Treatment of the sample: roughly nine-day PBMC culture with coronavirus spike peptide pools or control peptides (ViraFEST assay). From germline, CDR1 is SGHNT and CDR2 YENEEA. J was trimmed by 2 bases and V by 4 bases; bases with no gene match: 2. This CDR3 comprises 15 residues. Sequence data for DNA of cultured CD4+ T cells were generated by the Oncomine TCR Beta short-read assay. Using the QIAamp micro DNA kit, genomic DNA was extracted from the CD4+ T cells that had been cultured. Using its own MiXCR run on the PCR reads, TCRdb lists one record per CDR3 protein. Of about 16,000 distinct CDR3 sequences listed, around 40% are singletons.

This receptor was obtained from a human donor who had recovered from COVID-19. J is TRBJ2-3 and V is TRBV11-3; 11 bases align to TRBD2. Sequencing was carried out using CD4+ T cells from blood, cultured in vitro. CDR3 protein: CASSSGLADTDTQYF. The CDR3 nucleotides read TGTGCCAGCAGCTCGGGACTAGCGGACACAGATACGCAGTATTTT.